This T cell receptor (beta chain) came from a study of patients and donors after allogeneic stem cell transplantation. TCRdb re-called the RT-PCR reads through MiXCR, storing one row per CDR3 protein. The sample carries about 90,000 distinct CDR3 sequences, approximately 49% recorded once. The CDR3 runs to 12 residues. Per germline, CDR1 MNHNS and CDR2 SASEGT. Trimming shortened V by 5 bases and J by 3 bases, and 7 bases separated the two germline ends. The chain joins TRBV6-1 to TRBJ1-1; D ambiguous. This TCR was recovered from a human donor who was either an allogeneic HSCT recipient or a stem cell or donor lymphocyte infusion donor (not recorded which). It is not recorded whose cells these are; they may come from a transplant donor. The sequencing sample was made of blood, either unsorted or a sorted T cell fraction (not recorded which). CDR3 in DNA: TGTGCCAGCAGTCACCAGGACACTGAAGCTTTCTTT. It is translated as CASSHQDTEAFF.